Listed here are 6 T cell receptor beta chains from one sample, sequenced in a study of CD8 T cells in ankylosing spondylitis. Each CDR3 protein gets one entry after TCRdb re-called the 5' RACE reads with MiXCR. The sample lists tens of thousands of distinct CDR3 sequences; 2.7% were seen once. Sequencing used blood, either unsorted or a sorted T cell fraction (not recorded which). All receptors come from a male donor with ankylosing spondylitis or in good health (not recorded which).

This clonotype was observed at least ten times. The chain couples TRBV9 to TRBJ2-5; D is unclear. The germline CDR1 and CDR2 sequences are SGDLS and YYNGEE. Trimming pared 2 bases from V and 7 bases from J, leaving 12 bases between. The CDR3 totals 13 residues. This CDR3 reads CASSVDGTATQYF. The CDR3 region has the DNA TGTGCCAGCAGCGTTGACGGTACGGCGACCCAGTACTTC.

This clonotype was recorded many times. The V and J genes are TRBV9 and TRBJ2-1, with 11 positions matching TRBD2. The CDR3 loop spans 15 amino acids. CDR1 and CDR2 from the germline V gene are SGDLS and YYNGEE. With V trimmed by 4 bases and J by 4 bases, 4 bases remained unmatched. As DNA, the CDR3 is TGTGCCAGCAGCACCTCTAGCGGGAGGTACAATGAGCAGTTCTTC. It encodes CASSTSSGRYNEQFF.

There are many counts of this clonotype. The V and J genes are TRBV9 and TRBJ2-1, with TRBD2 identical over 9 bases. V was clipped by 4 bases and J by 6 bases; unmatched bases: 5. The CDR3 runs 14 residues. Germline CDR1 and CDR2: SGDLS and YYNGEE. CDR3 in DNA: TGTGCCAGCAGCTCCCAACTAGCGGGCAATGAGCAGTTCTTC. Amino acid sequence: CASSSQLAGNEQFF.

This clonotype showed up many times. The chain carries TRBV9 and TRBJ2-1; 11 positions match TRBD2. The CDR3 extends over 16 amino acids. J lost 6 bases, V lost 4 bases, and 9 bases had no gene match. Germline values: CDR1 SGDLS, CDR2 YYNGEE. CDR3: CASSPSGLAGPNEQFF. CDR3 in DNA: TGTGCCAGCAGCCCCAGCGGACTAGCGGGTCCCAATGAGCAGTTCTTC.

This clonotype was seen repeatedly, ten times or more. This chain joins TRBV9 and TRBJ2-2, with D tentatively TRBD1 or TRBD2 (5 bases each). This CDR3 has 15 amino acids. Germline values: CDR1 SGDLS, CDR2 YYNGEE. V was clipped by 1 base and J by 4 bases, with 11 bases between them. The CDR3, as DNA: TGTGCCAGCAGCGTAAGGGCCGGGGCCACCGGGGAGCTGTTTTTT. Translated, it gives CASSVRAGATGELFF. The variable domain in full, completed from reference TRBV9 and TRBJ2-2, reads DSGVTQTPKHLITATGQRVTLRCSPRSGDLSVYWYQQSLDQGLQFLIQYYNGEERAKGNILERFSAQQFPDLHSELNLSSLELGDSALYFCASSVRAGATGELFFGEGSRLTVL.

This clonotype was counted ten times or more. This chain uses TRBV9 with TRBJ2-1, with D possibly being TRBD1 or TRBD2 (5 bases each). Trimming pared 2 bases from V and 3 bases from J, leaving 15 bases between. CDR1 and CDR2 (germline): SGDLS, YYNGEE. The CDR3 extends over 16 amino acids. The DNA of the CDR3 is TGTGCCAGCAGCGTGGGGACCTACAGGAACTACAATGAGCAGTTCTTC. It translates to CASSVGTYRNYNEQFF.